The 31 T cell receptor beta chains presented below share a single source sample, sequenced in a study of blood T cell repertoires in COVID-19. Assay used: immunoSEQ multiplex PCR; TCRdb lists only in-frame clones, some missing. The sample contains roughly 98,000 clones, roughly 80% of which appear only once. The source material was peripheral blood. The receptors originated from a man between 70 and 80 years old with active or convalescent COVID-19.

This clone was found once. The J gene is TRBJ2-1, the V gene TRBV5-1, with 8 bases aligning to TRBD2. Germline V gene data show CDR1 as SGHRS and CDR2 as YFSETQ. This CDR3 region has 15 residues. Losses at the gene ends were 4 bases for V and 4 bases for J; bases not matched to a gene: 7. As DNA, the CDR3 is TGCGCCAGCAGCCCAAGCGGGGGAATTTACAATGAGCAGTTCTTC. Amino acids: CASSPSGGIYNEQFF.

This chain uses TRBV10-3 with TRBJ1-1; no clear D gene. Germline V lookup: CDR1 ENHRY, CDR2 SYGVKD. CDR3 length: 12 residues. V was cut by 8 bases and J by 0 bases, with 7 bases left in between. In nucleotides, the CDR3 is TGTGCCATCCGGGAATTGAACACTGAAGCTTTCTTT. It encodes CAIRELNTEAFF.

This chain uses TRBV4-2 with TRBJ2-1; D ambiguous. V was cut by 0 bases and J by 3 bases, with 12 bases left in between. CDR3 length: 16 residues. Germline-derived CDR1 and CDR2 are LGHNA and YNFKEQ. The CDR3 DNA is TGTGCCAGCAGCCAAGATCCACCCACAATCTACAATGAGCAGTTCTTC. It codes for CASSQDPPTIYNEQFF.

The V and J genes are TRBV5-4 and TRBJ2-3; TRBD2 matches at 11 bases. V was pared by 0 bases and J by 3 bases, with 9 bases of the junction left unmatched. In germline, CDR1 is SGHNT, CDR2 YYREEE (reference sequence). The CDR3 is made up of 18 amino acids. In DNA form, the CDR3 reads TGTGCCAGCAGCTTGGTTCTAGCGGGGGGCCCGGGGACAGATACGCAGTATTTT. Its protein product is CASSLVLAGGPGTDTQYF.

This chain connects TRBV7-9 to TRBJ1-2; TRBD1 matches 10 bases. Germline lookup yields CDR1 SEHNR and CDR2 FQNEAQ (reference sequence). The V and J ends lost 11 bases and 2 bases, in that order; junction bases with no gene match: 11. This CDR3 is 15 amino acids long. CDR3 residues: CAGDRGVGANYGYTF. DNA for the CDR3: TGTGCCGGGGACAGGGGAGTTGGGGCGAACTATGGCTACACCTTC.

This clone was picked up a small number of times. The chain employs TRBV10-3 and TRBJ2-2; 7 bases fit TRBD1. This CDR3 region has 14 residues. V shed 2 bases and J 3 bases; nucleotides not matched to a gene: 0. Germline V gene data show CDR1 as ENHRY and CDR2 as SYGVKD. The CDR3 DNA follows: TGTGCCATCAGTGAGACAGGGGACACCGGGGAGCTGTTTTTT. Translated: CAISETGDTGELFF.

V usage is TRBV10-3 and J usage is TRBJ2-5; TRBD2 is a possible D gene (6 bases). V lost 0 bases and J 1 base, leaving 12 bases between the germline ends. The CDR3 runs 16 residues. CDR1 is ENHRY and CDR2 is SYGVKD in the germline V gene. CDR3 bases: TGTGCCATCAGTGAGTCGATAGGACTATCCCAAGAGACCCAGTACTTC. Translation: CAISESIGLSQETQYF.

The chain links TRBV5-5 to TRBJ2-5; maybe TRBD2 (6 bases). The CDR3 is 14 amino acids. CDR1 and CDR2 from the germline V gene are SGHKS and YYEKEE (reference sequence). Trimming removed 2 bases at V and 3 bases at J, with 11 bases between. The CDR3 loop reads CASSFNGGEETQYF. CDR3 bases: TGTGCCAGCAGCTTTAACGGGGGTGAAGAGACCCAGTACTTC.

This clone was seen just once. The chain recombines TRBV9 with TRBJ1-6, with no clear D. The length of the CDR3 is 15 residues. V was trimmed by 0 bases and J by 10 bases, leaving 14 bases between them. The V gene's germline CDR1 is SGDLS and CDR2 YYNGEE. The CDR3 nucleotides are TGTGCCAGCAGCGTAGAAGGCAGGCCTTGGTCACCCCTCCACTTT. Amino acid sequence: CASSVEGRPWSPLHF.

This clone has just a few counts. The chain links TRBV29-1 to TRBJ2-7; 10 bases line up with TRBD1. Per the germline V gene, CDR1 is SQVTM and CDR2 is ANQGSEA. Trimming took 6 bases from V and 6 from J; bases not matched to a gene: 11. This CDR3 has 14 residues. The CDR3 DNA is TGCAGCGTCGCGCCGGGACAGGGGTGGGCCGAGCAGTACTTC. This codes for CSVAPGQGWAEQYF.

The chain recombines TRBV7-9 with TRBJ2-2, with a possible D match to TRBD1 (6 bases). V dropped 4 bases and J dropped 6 bases, with 15 bases sitting between them. The length of the CDR3 is 15 residues. Germline CDR1 and CDR2: SEHNR and FQNEAQ (reference sequence). Written as DNA, the CDR3 is TGTGCCAGCAGCTGGGACACCACTGTGGCCGGGGAGCTGTTTTTT. It encodes CASSWDTTVAGELFF.

The chain couples TRBV7-2 to TRBJ1-2, with 7 positions matching TRBD1. The trim removed 1 base at V and 8 bases at J, leaving 13 bases unmatched. CDR1 is SGHTA, CDR2 FQGNSA, per germline. The CDR3 totals 16 residues. The CDR3 region is CASSLGYRGALSGYTF. The CDR3 DNA follows: TGTGCCAGCAGCTTAGGCTACAGGGGCGCCCTCTCCGGCTACACCTTC. The variable domain in full, completed from reference TRBV7-2 and TRBJ1-2, reads GAGVSQSPSNKVTEKGKDVELRCDPISGHTALYWYRQSLGQGLEFLIYFQGNSAPDKSGLPSDRFSAERTGGSVSTLTIQRTQQEDSAVYLCASSLGYRGALSGYTFGSGTRLTVV.

The J gene is TRBJ2-3, the V gene TRBV18; 9 nucleotides align to TRBD2. Trimming cost V 3 bases and J 4 bases; bases outside gene matches: 8. The CDR3 extends over 16 amino acids. Germline values: CDR1 KGHSH, CDR2 LQKENI. The chain's CDR3 is CASSPRRGGHADTQYF. The CDR3 DNA is TGTGCCAGCTCACCGCGGCGGGGGGGCCATGCAGATACGCAGTATTTT.

V usage is TRBV7-9 and J usage is TRBJ1-6; D is unclear. Per germline, CDR1 SEHNR and CDR2 FQNEAQ (reference sequence). Trimming removed 8 bases at V and 0 bases at J, with 14 bases between. The length of the CDR3 is 16 residues. The CDR3 loop reads CASRPGLSSYNSPLHF. CDR3 sequence (DNA): TGTGCCAGCCGTCCGGGTCTGAGCTCCTATAATTCACCCCTCCACTTT.

This rearrangement joins TRBV14 to TRBJ1-1; D unresolved. The CDR3 sequence is 13 residues long. Trimming left V 3 bases short and J 1 base short, with 6 bases between. Germline CDR1 reads SGHDN; CDR2 reads FVKESK. The CDR3 DNA sequence: TGTGCCAGCAGCCATATGAGGAACACTGAAGCTTTCTTT. Translation gives CASSHMRNTEAFF.

This rearrangement joins TRBV30 to TRBJ1-2, with D unresolved. V was pared by 5 bases and J by 0 bases, with 10 bases between. The CDR3 loop spans 13 amino acids. Germline loops: CDR1 GTSNPN, CDR2 SVGIG (reference sequence). The CDR3 reads CAWGRPANYGYTF. The CDR3 nucleotides read TGTGCCTGGGGCAGGCCAGCTAACTATGGCTACACCTTC.

This clone showed up just once. The rearrangement links TRBV6-2 or TRBV6-3 to TRBJ2-2; tentatively, D is TRBD1 (5 bases). Deletions cut 0 bases from V and 1 base from J, with 9 bases between. CDR3 length: 16 amino acids. Germline-derived CDR1 and CDR2 are MNHEY and SVGEGT. In nucleotides, the CDR3 is TGTGCCAGCAGTTACTCCTTCCAGGGGAACACCGGGGAGCTGTTTTTT. Translating gives CASSYSFQGNTGELFF.

CDR3 sequence: CASSDTGGAGELFF. The CDR3 DNA follows: TGCGCCAGCAGCGATACAGGGGGAGCGGGGGAGCTGTTTTTT. The V and J genes are TRBV5-1 and TRBJ2-2, with TRBD1 identical over 8 bases. The CDR3 runs to 14 residues. V trimming: 4 bases; J trimming: 8 bases; junction bases outside the gene matches: 7. Germline V lookup: CDR1 SGHRS, CDR2 YFSETQ.

Concerning this clone itself: Other DNA variants within this sample encode the same CDR3. The chain links TRBV27 to TRBJ1-5, with 7 bases fitting TRBD1. After removal of 2 bases from V and 7 bases from J, the junction contained 2 bases not matched to a gene. CDR3 size: 13 residues. Germline CDR1 and CDR2: MNHEY and SMNVEV (reference sequence). CDR3 in amino acids: CASSLEGQQPQHF. CDR3 DNA: TGTGCCAGCAGTTTAGAGGGACAGCAGCCCCAGCATTTT.

This sequence joins TRBV14 and TRBJ1-2; no definite D call. V lost 3 bases and J lost 8, with 13 bases in between. CDR1 SGHDN and CDR2 FVKESK come from the germline V gene. The CDR3 spans 13 residues. The CDR3 sequence: CASSQNLGGGYTF. In DNA form, the CDR3 reads TGTGCCAGCAGCCAGAACTTGGGCGGGGGCTACACCTTC.

The gene calls are TRBV6-5 and TRBJ2-3, with 7 bases identical to TRBD1. Germline CDR1 and CDR2: MNHEY and SVGAGI. The CDR3 loop spans 13 amino acids. With 8 bases clipped from V and 2 bases from J, the junction kept 4 bases outside the gene matches. CDR3 DNA: TGTGCCAGCCAGACAGGGACCACAGATACGCAGTATTTT. It translates to CASQTGTTDTQYF.

V and J are TRBV6-5 and TRBJ1-6; 8 nucleotides align to TRBD1. The V gene's germline CDR1 is MNHEY and CDR2 SVGAGI. After removal of 7 bases from V and 7 bases from J, the junction contained 3 bases not matched to a gene. The length of the CDR3 is 13 residues. This CDR3 is CASTRDRNSPLHF. CDR3 sequence (DNA): TGTGCCAGCACCCGGGACAGGAATTCACCCCTCCACTTT.

The gene calls are TRBV27 and TRBJ1-2; D gene unclear. Germline V lookup: CDR1 MNHEY, CDR2 SMNVEV (reference sequence). The germline V and J ends were trimmed by 1 base and 4 bases, with 10 bases remaining between them. This CDR3 is 14 amino acids long. In nucleotides, the CDR3 is TGTGCCAGCAGTTTATTCCCGGGAAGCTATGGCTACACCTTC. Translation: CASSLFPGSYGYTF.

This rearrangement joins TRBV30 to TRBJ2-3, with TRBD2 identical over 8 bases. Germline values: CDR1 GTSNPN, CDR2 SVGIG (reference sequence). The CDR3 length is 16 residues. The J segment lost 0 bases and the V segment lost 0 bases, leaving 5 bases of the junction unmatched. CDR3 in amino acids: CAWSVGSSGSTDTQYF. CDR3 bases: TGTGCCTGGAGTGTAGGGTCTAGCGGGAGCACAGATACGCAGTATTTT.

The chain has TRBV4-3 and TRBJ2-3, with TRBD2 as a possible D gene (6 bases). Per germline, CDR1 LGHNA and CDR2 YSLEER. V lost 0 bases and J lost 4, with 8 bases in between. This CDR3 comprises 14 residues. The CDR3: CASSQELAADTQYF. CDR3 DNA: TGCGCCAGCAGCCAAGAACTAGCCGCAGATACGCAGTATTTT.

The chain couples TRBV11-3 to TRBJ1-1; D might be TRBD1 (6 bases). Germline V gene sequence: CDR1 SGHNT, CDR2 YENEEA. The CDR3 covers 15 residues. V lost 0 bases and J 0 bases, leaving 8 bases between the germline ends. The CDR3 sequence: CASSLEGAMNTEAFF. The CDR3 nucleotides read TGTGCCAGCAGCTTAGAGGGGGCAATGAACACTGAAGCTTTCTTT.

The chain links TRBV9 to TRBJ2-5; the match to TRBD2 covers 8 bases. Losses at the gene ends were 4 bases for V and 2 bases for J; bases not matched to a gene: 4. This CDR3 comprises 14 residues. Germline CDR1 reads SGDLS; CDR2 reads YYNGEE. The CDR3: CASSLLAEQETQYF. The DNA of the CDR3 is TGTGCCAGCAGCTTACTAGCGGAGCAAGAGACCCAGTACTTC.

The chain uses TRBV11-2 and TRBJ1-2, with TRBD1 matching over 9 bases. Trimming took 1 base from V and 5 from J; bases not matched to a gene: 5. In germline, CDR1 is SGHAT, CDR2 FQNNGV. The CDR3 contains 15 residues. The CDR3 loop reads CASSLAGTGLYGYTF. In nucleotides, the CDR3 is TGTGCCAGCAGCTTAGCCGGGACAGGGTTGTATGGCTACACCTTC.

In its sample, this clone was seen once. The chain employs TRBV3-1 (or the pseudogene TRBV3-2) and TRBJ2-7, with D possibly being TRBD2 (5 bases). This CDR3 region has 13 residues. CDR1 is LGHDT, CDR2 YNNKEL, per germline (reference sequence). Trimming took 0 bases from V and 6 from J, leaving 9 bases between them. CDR3 DNA: TGTGCCAGCAGCCAAGACGGGAACCTCGAGCAGTACTTC. Amino acids: CASSQDGNLEQYF.

CDR3 residues: CSASHSTGELFF. In nucleotides, the CDR3 is TGCAGTGCTAGTCACAGCACCGGGGAGCTGTTTTTT. The J gene is TRBJ2-2, the V gene TRBV20-1; unclear D gene. There are 12 residues in the CDR3. Trimming removed 3 bases from V and 4 bases from J, with 6 bases in between. Germline values: CDR1 DFQATT, CDR2 SNEGSKA (reference sequence).

The chain couples TRBV18 to TRBJ2-2; TRBD1 aligns across 11 bases. This CDR3 region has 18 residues. CDR1 KGHSH and CDR2 LQKENI come from the germline V gene. V dropped 1 base and J dropped 6; count of bases not matched to a gene: 10. CDR3 DNA sequence: TGTGCCAGCTCACCACTCCGGACAGGGGGCTTTCGCGCCGGGGAGCTGTTTTTT. Residues: CASSPLRTGGFRAGELFF.